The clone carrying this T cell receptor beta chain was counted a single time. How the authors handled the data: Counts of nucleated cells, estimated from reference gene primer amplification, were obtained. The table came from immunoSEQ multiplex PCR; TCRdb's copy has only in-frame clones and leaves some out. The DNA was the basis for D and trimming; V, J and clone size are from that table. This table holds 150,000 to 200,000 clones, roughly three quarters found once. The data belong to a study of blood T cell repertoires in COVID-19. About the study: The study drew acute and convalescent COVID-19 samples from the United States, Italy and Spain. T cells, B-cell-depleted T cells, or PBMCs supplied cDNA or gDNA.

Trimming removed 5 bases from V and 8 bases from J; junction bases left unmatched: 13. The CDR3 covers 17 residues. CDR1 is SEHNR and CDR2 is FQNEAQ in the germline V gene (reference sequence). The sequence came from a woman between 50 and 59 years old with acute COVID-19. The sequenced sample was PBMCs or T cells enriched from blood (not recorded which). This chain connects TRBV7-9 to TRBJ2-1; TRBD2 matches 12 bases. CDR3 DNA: TGTGCCAGCAGCCTAACTCAGAGGACTAGCGGGGACGATGAGCAGTTCTTC. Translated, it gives CASSLTQRTSGDDEQFF. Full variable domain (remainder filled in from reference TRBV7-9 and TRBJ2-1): DTGVSQNPRHKITKRGQNVTFRCDPISEHNRLYWYRQTLGQGPEFLTYFQNEAQLEKSRLLSDRFSAERPKGSFSTLEIQRTEQGDSAMYLCASSLTQRTSGDDEQFFGPGTRLTVL.